Listed below are T cell receptor beta chains from one sample, sequenced in a study of T-cell memory formation after mild COVID-19. TCRdb reprocessed the 5' RACE reads with MiXCR, giving one entry per CDR3 protein. This sample has under 700,000 distinct CDR3 sequences, with approximately 20% found just once. The specimen was PBMCs or a T cell subset sorted from them (not recorded which). These receptors came from an adult woman who had mild COVID-19 (a few samples of this study predate the infection). Cell type and time point are not known. Both conserved end residues are part of each CDR3. A D gene is named only where the DNA matches it firmly. Part of the rows lack a size; the others show once, few, many or a class for expanded clones.

TRBV7-9	TRBD2	.	TRBJ2-1	TGTGCCAGCAGCTGGGTGGGTGTAGCGGGGGCCAACAATGAGCAGTTCTTC	CASSWVGVAGANNEQFF
TRBV7-2	.	many	TRBJ1-4	TGTGCCAGCAGCTTAGACGGGAGGCCTGAAAAACTGTTTTTT	CASSLDGRPEKLFF
TRBV3-1	.	.	TRBJ2-5	TGTGCCAGCAGCCTTTGGGACAAAGAGACCCAGTACTTC	CASSLWDKETQYF
TRBV5-1	.	.	TRBJ2-7	TGCGCCAGCAGCTTTGGACCAGACTACGAGCAGTACTTC	CASSFGPDYEQYF
TRBV7-6	TRBD1	.	TRBJ1-6	TGTGCCAGCACCCTCAGGGACAGGGGTAATTCACCCCTCCACTTT	CASTLRDRGNSPLHF
TRBV19	.	few	TRBJ2-1	TGTGCCAGTAGTGCCTGGGCAGGGGGCGGGAGGAATGAGCAGTTCTTC	CASSAWAGGGRNEQFF
TRBV7-2	TRBD1	few	TRBJ2-3	TGTGCCAGCAACCCGACAGGGCTCGGCGGGAGCACAGATACGCAGTATTTT	CASNPTGLGGSTDTQYF
TRBV7-3	.	.	TRBJ1-2	TGTGCCAGCAGCTTACGGCAAGGGAGAGGCTACACCTTC	CASSLRQGRGYTF
TRBV3-1	.	many	TRBJ2-5	TGTGCCAGCAGCCAAGTCGGCGTTAGAGAGACCCAGTACTTC	CASSQVGVRETQYF
TRBV7-2	.	many	TRBJ2-2	TGTGCCAGCAGCCCCGCTGGGGGCACCGGGGAGCTGTTTTTT	CASSPAGGTGELFF
TRBV7-2	TRBD1	few	TRBJ2-7	TGTGCCAGCAGCCAGGGACAGGGGCGATACGAGCAGTACTTC	CASSQGQGRYEQYF
TRBV9	.	few	TRBJ1-3	TGTGCCAGCAGCGTACGGGGTACGGGACTCTCTGGCTCTGGAAACACCATATATTTT	CASSVRGTGLSGSGNTIYF
TRBV4-2	.	few	TRBJ2-2	TGTGCCAGCAGCCAAGGCGACAGTAACACCGGGGAGCTGTTTTTT	CASSQGDSNTGELFF
TRBV6-1	.	few	TRBJ2-7	TGTGCCAGCAGGGCAGACTACAGGGATACCTACGAGCAGTACTTC	CASRADYRDTYEQYF
TRBV7-9	TRBD1	.	TRBJ1-1	TGTGCCAGCAGCTTAGAGGGAAGGACAGGGACTGAAGCTTTCTTT	CASSLEGRTGTEAFF
TRBV2	.	few	TRBJ2-7	TGTGCCAGCAGTGGGGACTTCTACGAGCAGTACTTC	CASSGDFYEQYF
TRBV5-1	TRBD2	.	TRBJ2-3	TGCGCCAGCAGCTCCCTAGCGGGCGGGCGGACAGATACGCAGTATTTT	CASSSLAGGRTDTQYF
TRBV7-9	.	.	TRBJ1-6	TGTGCCAGCAGCTCTAGTTCACGGGGTAATTCACCCCTCCACTTT	CASSSSSRGNSPLHF
TRBV6-5	.	.	TRBJ1-6	TGTGCCAGCAGACTCGAGAATTCACCCCTCCACTTT	CASRLENSPLHF
TRBV2	.	.	TRBJ1-2	TGTGCCAGCGAAGACCACGGGGTGAAGACCTATGGCTACACCTTC	CASEDHGVKTYGYTF
TRBV6-5	.	.	TRBJ2-1	TGTGCCACGGAAGAAGGGGGAGGGATCCACAATGAGCAGTTCTTC	CATEEGGGIHNEQFF
TRBV25-1	TRBD1	few	TRBJ1-3	TGTGCCAGCAGTGAAACAGGGGCGAGAAACACCATATATTTT	CASSETGARNTIYF
TRBV3-1	.	.	TRBJ2-7	TGTGCCAGCAGCCCGCAAATCGCCTATACCTACGAGCAGTACTTC	CASSPQIAYTYEQYF
TRBV24-1	TRBD1	.	TRBJ2-5	TGTGCCACCAGTGCCCTGGGACAGGGCGAAGAGACCCAGTACTTC	CATSALGQGEETQYF
TRBV7-2	TRBD2	few	TRBJ2-1	TGTGCCAGCAGCCAATCCCTAGCGGGGAACAATGAGCAGTTCTTC	CASSQSLAGNNEQFF
TRBV7-8	TRBD2	few	TRBJ2-1	TGTGCCAGCAGCTTACTTCGGACTAGCGGGAATGACAATGAGCAGTTCTTC	CASSLLRTSGNDNEQFF
TRBV12-3/TRBV12-4	.	few	TRBJ1-4	TGTGCCAGCAGTCTCAGTGGGGTTGGTGAAAAACTGTTTTTT	CASSLSGVGEKLFF
TRBV6-2/TRBV6-3	.	.	TRBJ2-6	TGTGCCAGCAGTTACGTATCCTCTGGGGCCAACGTCCTGACTTTC	CASSYVSSGANVLTF
TRBV30	.	few	TRBJ1-1	TGTGCCTGGAGTGACCCTAACACTGAAGCTTTCTTT	CAWSDPNTEAFF
TRBV7-6	TRBD2	.	TRBJ2-1	TGTGCCAGCAGTACCGATAAGAGCGGGAGGGCAGTGGATGAGCAGTTCTTC	CASSTDKSGRAVDEQFF
TRBV7-2	.	few	TRBJ2-2	TGTGCCAGCACCTGGGGGGGGCCAGCGAACACCGGGGAGCTGTTTTTT	CASTWGGPANTGELFF
TRBV7-3	.	.	TRBJ1-2	TGTGCCAGCAGCGAACAGGTTTTTAGCGGCTACACCTTC	CASSEQVFSGYTF
TRBV7-9	TRBD2	.	TRBJ2-1	TGTGCCAGCAGCTCTAGCGGGAGGCTGTCGTACAATGAGCAGTTCTTC	CASSSSGRLSYNEQFF
TRBV12-3/TRBV12-4	.	.	TRBJ2-1	TGTGCCAGCAGTTTACCCGCGGGGGAGCAGTTCTTC	CASSLPAGEQFF
TRBV12-3/TRBV12-4	TRBD2	few	TRBJ2-1	TGTGCCAGCAGCCCAGCAGGGGGACTAGCGGGGGGATACAATGAGCAGTTCTTC	CASSPAGGLAGGYNEQFF
TRBV12-3/TRBV12-4	TRBD1	.	TRBJ2-3	TGTGCCAGCAGTCCAGCGAGGACAGGGGCGGCAGATACGCAGTATTTT	CASSPARTGAADTQYF
TRBV5-1	TRBD1	.	TRBJ1-6	TGCGCCAGCAGCTTGGCCAGTGGACAGGGAGGTTCACCCCTCCACTTT	CASSLASGQGGSPLHF
TRBV7-2	.	.	TRBJ2-1	TGTGCCAGCAGCTGGCAGGGAAGGGGCGCCTACAATGAGCAGTTCTTC	CASSWQGRGAYNEQFF
TRBV3-1	.	.	TRBJ2-2	TGTGCCAGCACCCCCCAAAGAACTAACACCGGGGAGCTGTTTTTT	CASTPQRTNTGELFF
TRBV3-1	.	.	TRBJ1-1	TGTGCCAGCAGCCAAGGCCGGCGGCAGAACACTGAAGCTTTCTTT	CASSQGRRQNTEAFF
TRBV7-9	TRBD1	few	TRBJ2-5	TGTGCCAGCAGCTCTACGACAGGGGCGCCGGGGGAGACCCAGTACTTC	CASSSTTGAPGETQYF
TRBV15	.	few	TRBJ2-5	TGTGCCACCAGCAGAGATTATGGCGGGGCTTCTCAAGAGACCCAGTACTTC	CATSRDYGGASQETQYF
TRBV21-1	.	few	TRBJ1-6	TGTGCCAGCAGTCAGGGGGTTGGCAGTCGGAAGTATTCACCCCTCCACTTT	CASSQGVGSRKYSPLHF
TRBV20-1	.	few	TRBJ2-3	TGCAGTGCTAGTGGGGAGGAGATCGGGGTGGATACGCAGTATTTT	CSASGEEIGVDTQYF
TRBV7-2	.	.	TRBJ2-5	TGTGCCAGCAGCCTAGAAACAGGATGGTACGGGACCCAGTACTTC	CASSLETGWYGTQYF
TRBV5-1	.	.	TRBJ2-3	TGCGCCAGCAGCTTGGCCCTCCAGGTGGCTTCGGATACGCAGTATTTT	CASSLALQVASDTQYF
TRBV29-1	.	many	TRBJ2-1	TGCAGCTCACGGACACCAACCTACAATGAGCAGTTCTTC	CSSRTPTYNEQFF
TRBV20-1	.	.	TRBJ2-1	TGCAGTGCTCCGATCGGGAATTACAATGAGCAGTTCTTC	CSAPIGNYNEQFF
TRBV20-1	.	.	TRBJ2-1	TGCAGTGCTAGAGACTACCAATTGAACGAGCAGTTCTTC	CSARDYQLNEQFF
TRBV14	.	.	TRBJ1-2	TGTGCCAGCAGCCAAAGCACAGGGCTCTCGGGGAACTATGGCTACACCTTC	CASSQSTGLSGNYGYTF
TRBV20-1	.	.	TRBJ1-4	TGCAGTGCTAGTTCCGGGGCCGGCGGTGAAAAACTGTTTTTT	CSASSGAGGEKLFF